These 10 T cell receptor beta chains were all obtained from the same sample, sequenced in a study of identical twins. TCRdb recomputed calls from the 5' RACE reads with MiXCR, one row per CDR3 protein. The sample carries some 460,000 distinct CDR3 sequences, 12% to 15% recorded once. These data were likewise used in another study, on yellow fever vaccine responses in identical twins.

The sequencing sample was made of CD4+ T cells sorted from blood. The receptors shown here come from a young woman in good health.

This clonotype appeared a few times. DNA for the CDR3: TGTGCCAGCAGTTCCTCGGGGGCTTGGACAGATACGCAGTATTTT. Protein sequence: CASSSSGAWTDTQYF. The rearrangement joins TRBV12-3 or TRBV12-4 to TRBJ2-3; D assignment may be TRBD1 or TRBD2 (6 bases each). This CDR3 has 15 residues. V gave up 4 bases and J gave up 3 bases, with 14 bases separating them.

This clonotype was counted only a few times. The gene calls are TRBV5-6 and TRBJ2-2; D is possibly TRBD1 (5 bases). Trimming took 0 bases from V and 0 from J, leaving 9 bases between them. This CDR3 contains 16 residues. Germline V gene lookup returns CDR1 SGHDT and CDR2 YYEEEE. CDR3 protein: CASSLVSRANTGELFF. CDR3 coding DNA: TGTGCCAGCAGCTTGGTTTCCAGGGCGAACACCGGGGAGCTGTTTTTT.

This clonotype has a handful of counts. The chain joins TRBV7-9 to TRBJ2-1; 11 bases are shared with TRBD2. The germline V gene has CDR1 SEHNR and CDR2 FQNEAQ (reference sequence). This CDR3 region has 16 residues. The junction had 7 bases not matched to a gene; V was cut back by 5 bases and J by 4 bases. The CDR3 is CASSTRTSGSYNEQFF. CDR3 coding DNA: TGTGCCAGCAGCACACGGACTAGCGGGTCATACAATGAGCAGTTCTTC.

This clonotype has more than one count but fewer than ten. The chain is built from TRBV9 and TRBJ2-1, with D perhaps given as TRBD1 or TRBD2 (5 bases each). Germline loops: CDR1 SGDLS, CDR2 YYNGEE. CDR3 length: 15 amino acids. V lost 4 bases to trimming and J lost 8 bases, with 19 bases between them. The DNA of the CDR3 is TGTGCCAGCAGCACAGGACTCGCATCGATGGATGAGCAGTTCTTC. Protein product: CASSTGLASMDEQFF.

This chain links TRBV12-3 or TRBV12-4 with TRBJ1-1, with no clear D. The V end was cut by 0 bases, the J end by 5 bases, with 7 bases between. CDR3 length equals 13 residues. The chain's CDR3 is CASSLAGLTEAFF. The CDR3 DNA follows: TGTGCCAGCAGTTTAGCAGGTCTTACTGAAGCTTTCTTT.

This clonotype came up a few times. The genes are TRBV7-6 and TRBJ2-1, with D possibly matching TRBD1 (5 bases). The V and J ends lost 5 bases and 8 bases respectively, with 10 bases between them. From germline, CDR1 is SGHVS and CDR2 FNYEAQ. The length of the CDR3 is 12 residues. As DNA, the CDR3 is TGTGCCAGCAGCCCGGACATCCATGAGCAGTTCTTC. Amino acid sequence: CASSPDIHEQFF. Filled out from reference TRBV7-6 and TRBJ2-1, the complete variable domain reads GAGVSQSPRYKVTKRGQDVALRCDPISGHVSLYWYRQALGQGPEFLTYFNYEAQQDKSGLPNDRFSAERPEGSISTLTIQRTEQRDSAMYRCASSPDIHEQFFGPGTRLTVL.

DNA of the CDR3: TGTGCCAGCAGCCAAAGTAGGGACGGGGAGCTGTTTTTT. Residues: CASSQSRDGELFF. The chain couples TRBV4-2 to TRBJ2-2; D is uncertain. The germline gives CDR1 LGHNA, CDR2 YNFKEQ. The CDR3 spans 13 residues. Trimming removed 2 bases at V and 7 bases at J, with 8 bases between.

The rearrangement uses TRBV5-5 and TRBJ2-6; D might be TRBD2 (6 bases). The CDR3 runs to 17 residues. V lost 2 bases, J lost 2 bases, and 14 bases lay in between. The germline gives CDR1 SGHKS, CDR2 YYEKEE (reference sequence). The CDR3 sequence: CASSFGTLIPGANVLTF. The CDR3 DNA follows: TGTGCCAGCAGCTTCGGGACTCTAATACCTGGGGCCAACGTCCTGACTTTC.

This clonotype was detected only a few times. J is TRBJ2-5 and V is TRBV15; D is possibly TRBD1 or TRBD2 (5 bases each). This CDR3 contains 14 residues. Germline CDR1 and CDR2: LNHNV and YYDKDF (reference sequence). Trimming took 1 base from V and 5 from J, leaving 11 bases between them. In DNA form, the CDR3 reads TGTGCCACCAGCAGAGGGGGAGCAGGGGAGACCCAGTACTTC. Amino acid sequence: CATSRGGAGETQYF.

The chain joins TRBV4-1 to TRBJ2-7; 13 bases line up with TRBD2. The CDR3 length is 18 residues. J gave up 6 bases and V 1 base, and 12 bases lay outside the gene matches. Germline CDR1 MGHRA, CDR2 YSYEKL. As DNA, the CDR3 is TGCGCCAGCAGCCAAGGGACTAGCGGGAGCGCGGATCGGTCCGAGCAGTACTTC. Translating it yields CASSQGTSGSADRSEQYF.